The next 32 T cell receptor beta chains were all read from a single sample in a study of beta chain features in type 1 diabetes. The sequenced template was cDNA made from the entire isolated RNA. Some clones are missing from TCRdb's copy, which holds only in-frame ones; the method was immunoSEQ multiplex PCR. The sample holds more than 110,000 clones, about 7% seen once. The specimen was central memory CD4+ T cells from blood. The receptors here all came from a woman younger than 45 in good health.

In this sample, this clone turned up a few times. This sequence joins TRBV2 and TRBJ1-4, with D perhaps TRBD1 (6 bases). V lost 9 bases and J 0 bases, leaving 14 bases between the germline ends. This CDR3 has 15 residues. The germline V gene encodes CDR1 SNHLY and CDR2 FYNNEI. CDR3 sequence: CASTVQGATNEKLFF. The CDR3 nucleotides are TGTGCCAGTACGGTACAGGGTGCAACTAATGAAAAACTGTTTTTT.

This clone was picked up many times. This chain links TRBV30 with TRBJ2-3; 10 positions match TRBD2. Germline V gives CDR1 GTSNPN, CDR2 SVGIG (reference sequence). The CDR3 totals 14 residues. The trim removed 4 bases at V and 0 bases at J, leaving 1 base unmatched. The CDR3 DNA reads TGTGCCTGGACTAGCGGGAGAAGCACAGATACGCAGTATTTT. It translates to CAWTSGRSTDTQYF.

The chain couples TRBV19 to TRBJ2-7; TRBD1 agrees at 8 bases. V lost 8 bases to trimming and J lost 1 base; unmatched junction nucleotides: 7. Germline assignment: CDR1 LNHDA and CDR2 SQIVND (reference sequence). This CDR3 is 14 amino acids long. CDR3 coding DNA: TGTGCCAGTGGGACAGGCCCTCCTTCCTACGAGCAGTACTTC. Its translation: CASGTGPPSYEQYF. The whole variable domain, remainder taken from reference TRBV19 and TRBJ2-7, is DGGITQSPKYLFRKEGQNVTLSCEQNLNHDAMYWYRQDPGQGLRLIYYSQIVNDFQKGDIAEGYSVSREKKESFPLTVTSAQKNPTAFYLCASGTGPPSYEQYFGPGTRLTVT.

CDR3 DNA: TGCAGCGTTGCAGGGGGCGATATTAGCGGGAGGGCGAACACCGGGGAGCTGTTTTTT. Amino acids: CSVAGGDISGRANTGELFF. This chain connects TRBV29-1 to TRBJ2-2; 11 positions match TRBD2. V lost 4 bases to trimming and J lost 0 bases; unmatched junction nucleotides: 13. The CDR3 has 19 residues. Germline V lookup: CDR1 SQVTM, CDR2 ANQGSEA.

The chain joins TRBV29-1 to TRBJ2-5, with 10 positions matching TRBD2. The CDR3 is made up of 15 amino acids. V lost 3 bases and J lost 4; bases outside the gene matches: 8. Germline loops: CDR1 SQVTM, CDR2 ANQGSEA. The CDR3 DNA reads TGCAGCGTTGAGGCTAGCGGGAGTATTGGAGAGACCCAGTACTTC. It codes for CSVEASGSIGETQYF.

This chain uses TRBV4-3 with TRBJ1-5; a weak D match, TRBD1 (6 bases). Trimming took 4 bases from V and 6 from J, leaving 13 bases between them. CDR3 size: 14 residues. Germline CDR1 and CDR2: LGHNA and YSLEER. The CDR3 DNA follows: TGCGCCAGCAGCCGGGACACCAGGGGTCAGCCCCAGCATTTT. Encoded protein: CASSRDTRGQPQHF.

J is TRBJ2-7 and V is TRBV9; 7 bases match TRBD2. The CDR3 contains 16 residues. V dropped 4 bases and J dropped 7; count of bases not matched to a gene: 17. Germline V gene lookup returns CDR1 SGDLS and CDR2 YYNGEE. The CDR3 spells CASSPRVGAGVREQYF. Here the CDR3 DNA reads TGTGCCAGCAGCCCGCGGGTAGGGGCGGGAGTTCGTGAGCAGTACTTC.

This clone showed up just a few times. DNA for the CDR3: TGTGCCAGCAGTCCCGGGACTAGCGGGATCTATGAGCAGTTCTTC. Protein sequence: CASSPGTSGIYEQFF. The chain has TRBV6-5 and TRBJ2-1; 13 nucleotides line up with TRBD2. CDR1 is MNHEY and CDR2 is SVGAGI in the germline V gene. V trimming: 5 bases; J trimming: 8 bases; junction bases outside the gene matches: 6. This CDR3 region has 15 residues.

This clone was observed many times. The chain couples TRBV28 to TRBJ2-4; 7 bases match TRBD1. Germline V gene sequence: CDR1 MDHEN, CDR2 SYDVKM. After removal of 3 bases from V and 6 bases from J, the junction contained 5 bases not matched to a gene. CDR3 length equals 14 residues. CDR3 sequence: CASSFTGARNIQYF. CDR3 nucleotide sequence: TGTGCCAGCAGTTTTACAGGGGCACGAAACATTCAGTACTTC.

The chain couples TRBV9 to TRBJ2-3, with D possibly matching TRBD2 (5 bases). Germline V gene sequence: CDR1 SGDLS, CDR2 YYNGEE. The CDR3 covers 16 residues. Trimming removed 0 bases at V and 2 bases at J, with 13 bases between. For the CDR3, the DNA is TGTGCCAGCAGCGTAGCTCAGCGGCCAAACACAGATACGCAGTATTTT. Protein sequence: CASSVAQRPNTDTQYF.

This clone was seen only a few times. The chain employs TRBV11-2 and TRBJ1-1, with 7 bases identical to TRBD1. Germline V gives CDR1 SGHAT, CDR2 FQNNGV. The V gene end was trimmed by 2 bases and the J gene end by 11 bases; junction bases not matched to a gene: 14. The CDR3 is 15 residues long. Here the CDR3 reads CASSLLTGLPSEAFF. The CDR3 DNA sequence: TGTGCCAGCAGCTTACTGACAGGGCTTCCATCCGAGGCTTTCTTT.

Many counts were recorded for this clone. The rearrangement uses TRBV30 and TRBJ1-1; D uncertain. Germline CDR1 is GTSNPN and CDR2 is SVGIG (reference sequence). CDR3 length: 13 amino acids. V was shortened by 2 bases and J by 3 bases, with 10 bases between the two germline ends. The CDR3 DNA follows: TGTGCCTGGAGTATAGCGGGTTACACTGAAGCTTTCTTT. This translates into CAWSIAGYTEAFF.

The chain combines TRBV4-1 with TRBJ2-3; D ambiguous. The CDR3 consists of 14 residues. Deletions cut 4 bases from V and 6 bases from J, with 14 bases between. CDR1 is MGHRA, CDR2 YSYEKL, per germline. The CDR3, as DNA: TGCGCCAGCAGCCCCGGAGAGGTTGGGGATACGCAGTATTTT. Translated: CASSPGEVGDTQYF.

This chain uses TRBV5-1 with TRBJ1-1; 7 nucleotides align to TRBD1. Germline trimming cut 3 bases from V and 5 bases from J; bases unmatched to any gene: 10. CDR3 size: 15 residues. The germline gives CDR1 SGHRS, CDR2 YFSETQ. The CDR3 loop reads CASSSYSGGRTEAFF. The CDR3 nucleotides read TGCGCCAGCAGCTCGTATTCAGGGGGGAGGACTGAAGCTTTCTTT. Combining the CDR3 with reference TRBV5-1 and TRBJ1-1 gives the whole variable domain KAGVTQTPRYLIKTRGQQVTLSCSPISGHRSVSWYQQTPGQGLQFLFEYFSETQRNKGNFPGRFSGRQFSNSRSEMNVSTLELGDSALYLCASSSYSGGRTEAFFGQGTRLTVV.

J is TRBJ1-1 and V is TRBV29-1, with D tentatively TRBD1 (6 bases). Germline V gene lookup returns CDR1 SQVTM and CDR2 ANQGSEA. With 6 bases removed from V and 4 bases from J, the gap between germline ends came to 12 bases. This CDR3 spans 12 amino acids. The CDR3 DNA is TGCAGCGTCCTACAGGGAATCACTGAAGCTTTCTTT. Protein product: CSVLQGITEAFF.

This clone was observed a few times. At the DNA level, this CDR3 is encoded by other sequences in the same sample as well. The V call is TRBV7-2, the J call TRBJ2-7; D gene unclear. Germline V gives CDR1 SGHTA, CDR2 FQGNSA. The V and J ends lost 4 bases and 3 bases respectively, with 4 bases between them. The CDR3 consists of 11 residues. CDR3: CASSSLYEQYF. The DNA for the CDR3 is TGTGCCAGCAGCTCACTCTACGAGCAGTACTTC.

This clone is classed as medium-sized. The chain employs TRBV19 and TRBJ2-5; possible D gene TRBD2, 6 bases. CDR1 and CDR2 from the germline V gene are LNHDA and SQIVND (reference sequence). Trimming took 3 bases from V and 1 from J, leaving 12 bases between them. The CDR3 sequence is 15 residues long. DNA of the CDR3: TGTGCCAGTAGTATCGGGGGTGTCCCCCAAGAGACCCAGTACTTC. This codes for CASSIGGVPQETQYF.

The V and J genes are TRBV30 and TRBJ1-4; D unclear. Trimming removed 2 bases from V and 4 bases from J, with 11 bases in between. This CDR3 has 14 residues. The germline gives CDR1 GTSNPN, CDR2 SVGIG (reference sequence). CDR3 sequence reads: CAWSLLSFNEKLFF. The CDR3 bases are TGTGCCTGGAGTTTGTTAAGCTTTAATGAAAAACTGTTTTTT.

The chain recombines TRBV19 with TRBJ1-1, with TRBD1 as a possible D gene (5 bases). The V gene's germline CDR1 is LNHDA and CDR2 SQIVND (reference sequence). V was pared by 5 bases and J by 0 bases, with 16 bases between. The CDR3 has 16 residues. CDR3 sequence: CASSSNPTAMNTEAFF. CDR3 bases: TGTGCCAGTAGTTCAAACCCGACAGCTATGAACACTGAAGCTTTCTTT.

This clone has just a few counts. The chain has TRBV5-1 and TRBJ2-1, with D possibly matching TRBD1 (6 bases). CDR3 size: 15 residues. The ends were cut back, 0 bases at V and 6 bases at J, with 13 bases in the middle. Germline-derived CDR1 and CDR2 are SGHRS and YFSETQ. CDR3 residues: CASSLGQASLNEQFF. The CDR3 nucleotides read TGCGCCAGCAGCTTGGGACAGGCCTCCCTCAATGAGCAGTTCTTC. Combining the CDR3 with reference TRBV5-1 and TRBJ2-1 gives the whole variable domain KAGVTQTPRYLIKTRGQQVTLSCSPISGHRSVSWYQQTPGQGLQFLFEYFSETQRNKGNFPGRFSGRQFSNSRSEMNVSTLELGDSALYLCASSLGQASLNEQFFGPGTRLTVL.

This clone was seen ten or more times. The CDR3 DNA follows: TGCAGCGTGGCCGGGGGACGGGATCAGCCCCAGCATTTT. It specifies CSVAGGRDQPQHF. The chain recombines TRBV29-1 with TRBJ1-5; perhaps TRBD1 as D (5 bases). Trimming pared 6 bases from V and 5 bases from J, leaving 14 bases between. The CDR3 is made up of 13 amino acids. Germline V CDR1 and CDR2: SQVTM, ANQGSEA. Looking up the rest from reference TRBV29-1 and TRBJ1-5 gives the full variable domain: SAVISQKPSRDICQRGTSLTIQCQVDSQVTMMFWYRQQPGQSLTLIATANQGSEATYESGFVIDKFPISRPNLTFSTLTVSNMSPEDSSIYLCSVAGGRDQPQHFGDGTRLSIL.

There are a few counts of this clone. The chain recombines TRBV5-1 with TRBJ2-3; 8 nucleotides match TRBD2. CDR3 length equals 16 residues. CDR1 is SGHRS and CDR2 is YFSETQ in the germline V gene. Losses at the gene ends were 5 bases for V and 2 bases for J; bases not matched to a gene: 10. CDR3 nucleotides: TGCGCCAGCAGGGATCCGGGAGGGCCTTACACAGATACGCAGTATTTT. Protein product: CASRDPGGPYTDTQYF.

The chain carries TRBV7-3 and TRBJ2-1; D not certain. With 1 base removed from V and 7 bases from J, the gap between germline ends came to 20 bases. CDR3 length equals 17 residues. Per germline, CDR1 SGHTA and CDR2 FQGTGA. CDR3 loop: CASSLNPPGRLGNEQFF. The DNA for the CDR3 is TGTGCCAGCAGCTTAAACCCTCCGGGTAGGCTTGGGAATGAGCAGTTCTTC.

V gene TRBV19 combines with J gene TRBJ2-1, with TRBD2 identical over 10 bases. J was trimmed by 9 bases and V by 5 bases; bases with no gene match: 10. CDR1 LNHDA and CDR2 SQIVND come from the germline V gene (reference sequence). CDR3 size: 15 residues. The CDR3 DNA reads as TGTGCCAGTAGTGGGCTAGCGGGAGTTGGGGGTGAGCAGTTCTTC. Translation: CASSGLAGVGGEQFF.

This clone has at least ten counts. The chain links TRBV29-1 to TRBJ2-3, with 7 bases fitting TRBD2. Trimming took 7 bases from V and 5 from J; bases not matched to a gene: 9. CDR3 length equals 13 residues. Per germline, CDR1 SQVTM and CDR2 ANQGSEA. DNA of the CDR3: TGCAGCGCAGTTGGAGGCGGGAGAGATACGCAGTATTTT. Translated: CSAVGGGRDTQYF.

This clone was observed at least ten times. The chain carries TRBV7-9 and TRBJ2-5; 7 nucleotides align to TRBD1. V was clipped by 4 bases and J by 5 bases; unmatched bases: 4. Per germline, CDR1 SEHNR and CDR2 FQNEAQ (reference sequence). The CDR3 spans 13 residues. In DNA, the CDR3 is TGTGCCAGCAGCTCACAGGGGCCGGAGACCCAGTACTTC. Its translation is CASSSQGPETQYF.

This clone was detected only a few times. The CDR3 protein is CASSLAGLATDTQYF. For the CDR3, the DNA is TGTGCCAGCAGCTTGGCGGGACTAGCGACAGATACGCAGTATTTT. V and J are TRBV7-2 and TRBJ2-3; the match to TRBD2 covers 10 bases. CDR1 is SGHTA and CDR2 is FQGNSA in the germline V gene. V dropped 3 bases and J dropped 3; count of bases not matched to a gene: 3. CDR3 length equals 15 residues. The whole variable domain, filled in from reference TRBV7-2 and TRBJ2-3, reads GAGVSQSPSNKVTEKGKDVELRCDPISGHTALYWYRQSLGQGLEFLIYFQGNSAPDKSGLPSDRFSAERTGGSVSTLTIQRTQQEDSAVYLCASSLAGLATDTQYFGPGTRLTVL.

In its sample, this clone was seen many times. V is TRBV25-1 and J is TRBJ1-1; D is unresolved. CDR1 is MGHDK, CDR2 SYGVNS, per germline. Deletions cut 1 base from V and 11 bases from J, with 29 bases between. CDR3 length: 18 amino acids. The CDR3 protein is CASSEWGSGLQERLGAFF. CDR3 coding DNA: TGTGCCAGCAGTGAATGGGGTAGCGGCCTCCAGGAACGGCTGGGGGCTTTCTTT.

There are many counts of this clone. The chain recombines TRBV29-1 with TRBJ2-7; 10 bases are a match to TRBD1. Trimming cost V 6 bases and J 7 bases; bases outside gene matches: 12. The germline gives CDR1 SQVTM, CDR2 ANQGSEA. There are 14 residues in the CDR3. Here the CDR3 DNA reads TGCAGCGTGGGGTCCGACAGGGGGCTTGGGGAGCAGTACTTC. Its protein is CSVGSDRGLGEQYF.

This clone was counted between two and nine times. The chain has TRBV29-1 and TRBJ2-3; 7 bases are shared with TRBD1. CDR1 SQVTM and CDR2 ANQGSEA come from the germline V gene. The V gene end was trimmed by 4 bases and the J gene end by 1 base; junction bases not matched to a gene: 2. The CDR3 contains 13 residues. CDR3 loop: CSVVTGGTDTQYF. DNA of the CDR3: TGCAGCGTTGTTACAGGGGGCACAGATACGCAGTATTTT.

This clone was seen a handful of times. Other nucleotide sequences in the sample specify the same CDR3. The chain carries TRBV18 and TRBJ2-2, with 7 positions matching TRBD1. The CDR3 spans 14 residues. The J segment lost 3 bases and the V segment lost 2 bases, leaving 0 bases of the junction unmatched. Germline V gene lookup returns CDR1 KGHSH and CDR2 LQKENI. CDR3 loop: CASSPDRDTGELFF. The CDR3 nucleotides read TGTGCCAGCTCACCAGACAGGGACACCGGGGAGCTGTTTTTT. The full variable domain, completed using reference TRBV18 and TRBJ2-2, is NAGVMQNPRHLVRRRGQEARLRCSPMKGHSHVYWYRQLPEEGLKFMVYLQKENIIDESGMPKERFSAEFPKEGPSILRIQQVVRGDSAAYFCASSPDRDTGELFFGEGSRLTVL.

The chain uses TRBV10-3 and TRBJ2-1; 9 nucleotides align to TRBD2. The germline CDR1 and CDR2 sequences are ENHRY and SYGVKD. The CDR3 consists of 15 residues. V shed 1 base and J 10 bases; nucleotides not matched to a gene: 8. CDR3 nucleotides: TGTGCCATCAGTGAGTTTGGGTCTAGCGGGGTAGAGCAGTTCTTC. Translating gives CAISEFGSSGVEQFF.